The 30 T cell receptor beta chains given below trace back to one sample, sequenced in a study of CD8 T cells in Susac syndrome. RNA totalling roughly 0.45 to 1 ug underwent reverse transcription with random hexamers. Using its own MiXCR run on the immunoSEQ multiplex PCR reads, TCRdb lists one record per CDR3 protein. Found here are 250,000 to 350,000 distinct CDR3 sequences, 92% of them singletons; the top ten hold approximately 0.065%. The sample was CD4+ T cells from PBMCs. The source of these receptors is a human donor with multiple sclerosis.

V and J are TRBV6-1 and TRBJ1-2; D is uncertain. The CDR3 spans 13 residues. Between the trimmed V and J ends, which lost 3 bases and 4 bases, there was a span of 9 bases. Germline V lookup: CDR1 MNHNS, CDR2 SASEGT. The CDR3 loop is CASSEPRFYGYTF. Here the CDR3 DNA reads TGTGCCAGCAGTGAGCCAAGATTCTATGGCTACACCTTC.

V is TRBV11-2 and J is TRBJ2-2; 7 bases fit TRBD1. Germline assignment: CDR1 SGHAT and CDR2 FQNNGV. Trimming cost V 0 bases and J 7 bases; bases outside gene matches: 5. This CDR3 is built from 15 residues. CDR3 loop: CASSLDIQGFGELFF. For the CDR3, the DNA is TGTGCCAGCAGCTTAGATATACAGGGGTTCGGGGAGCTGTTTTTT. The whole variable domain, filled in from reference TRBV11-2 and TRBJ2-2, reads EAGVAQSPRYKIIEKRQSVAFWCNPISGHATLYWYQQILGQGPKLLIQFQNNGVVDDSQLPKDRFSAERLKGVDSTLKIQPAKLEDSAVYLCASSLDIQGFGELFFGEGSRLTVL.

V usage is TRBV12-3 or TRBV12-4 and J usage is TRBJ2-1; 11 positions agree with TRBD1. The CDR3 contains 15 residues. With 4 bases clipped from V and 9 bases from J, the junction kept 8 bases outside the gene matches. DNA of the CDR3: TGTGCCAGCAGTTGGGACAGGGGGTCGTTTAGTGAGCAGTTCTTC. It yields the protein CASSWDRGSFSEQFF.

The chain uses TRBV6-6 and TRBJ2-2; D is uncertain. The length of the CDR3 is 13 residues. Germline assignment: CDR1 MNHNY and CDR2 SVGAGI (reference sequence). The V and J ends lost 7 bases and 1 base respectively, with 7 bases between them. The CDR3 DNA is TGTGCCAGCACCGAACAGAACACCGGGGAGCTGTTTTTT. Translating it yields CASTEQNTGELFF.

The chain links TRBV7-2 to TRBJ1-1, with TRBD1 as a possible D gene (5 bases). The V end was cut by 3 bases, the J end by 1 base, with 9 bases between. This CDR3 spans 14 amino acids. Germline CDR1 is SGHTA and CDR2 is FQGNSA. The CDR3 coding sequence is TGTGCCAGCAGCTTGAGGAGGGGGAACACTGAAGCTTTCTTT. As protein: CASSLRRGNTEAFF.

This clonotype occurred once. CDR3 amino acids: CASSEAAWAGTNEQFF. CDR3 coding DNA: TGTGCCAGCAGTGAAGCGGCGTGGGCCGGGACCAATGAGCAGTTCTTC. The chain carries TRBV6-1 and TRBJ2-1, with D perhaps matching TRBD1 or TRBD2 (5 bases each). The CDR3 extends over 16 amino acids. V lost 0 bases to trimming and J lost 6 bases, with 15 bases between them. Per germline, CDR1 MNHNS and CDR2 SASEGT.

This clonotype was observed a few times. For the CDR3, the DNA is TGTGCCAGCAGTTACTCGGGGCGGGGGGCAAATGAGCAGTTCTTC. This translates into CASSYSGRGANEQFF. The V gene is TRBV6-6, the J gene TRBJ2-1; 8 bases match TRBD2. Germline V gene lookup returns CDR1 MNHNY and CDR2 SVGAGI (reference sequence). This CDR3 region has 15 residues. Germline trimming cut 0 bases from V and 7 bases from J; bases unmatched to any gene: 5.

The gene calls are TRBV19 and TRBJ1-4; TRBD1 is a possible D gene (5 bases). The CDR3 extends over 15 amino acids. Germline V gives CDR1 LNHDA, CDR2 SQIVND (reference sequence). Trimming cost V 1 base and J 7 bases, with 13 bases left between them. CDR3 region: CASSIGGLEGEKLFF. The CDR3 coding sequence is TGTGCCAGTAGTATAGGGGGACTTGAGGGTGAAAAACTGTTTTTT.

The V gene is TRBV6-1, the J gene TRBJ2-7; the D gene could be TRBD1 or TRBD2 (8 bases each). Germline-derived CDR1 and CDR2 are MNHNS and SASEGT. The CDR3 length is 15 residues. Trimming removed 5 bases from V and 6 bases from J, with 20 bases in between. The CDR3 DNA reads as TGTGCCAGCAGTCGGGGGGGACAGGTCCGACGCGAGCAGTACTTC. Amino acid sequence: CASSRGGQVRREQYF.

The chain has TRBV6-8 and TRBJ1-5; 7 bases match TRBD1. Germline loops: CDR1 MNHGY, CDR2 SAAAGT. Trimming at V came to 5 bases and at J to 3 bases, leaving 4 bases not matched to a gene. CDR3 size: 14 residues. CDR3 loop: CASSPDRDNQPQHF. The CDR3 DNA reads TGTGCCAGCAGTCCCGACAGGGACAATCAGCCCCAGCATTTT.

The table lists this clonotype with a count of one. The chain has TRBV3-1 and TRBJ2-5; no clear D gene. V shed 1 base and J shed 2 bases, with 8 bases lying between them. The CDR3 totals 14 residues. The germline gives CDR1 LGHDT, CDR2 YNNKEL (reference sequence). CDR3 amino acids: CASSQGGRQETQYF. The DNA for the CDR3 is TGTGCCAGCAGCCAAGGAGGTAGACAAGAGACCCAGTACTTC.

This clonotype appeared a single time. V usage is TRBV5-4 and J usage is TRBJ1-6; D remains ambiguous. Per germline, CDR1 SGHNT and CDR2 YYREEE (reference sequence). CDR3 length: 15 amino acids. Trimming shortened V by 0 bases and J by 3 bases, and 7 bases separated the two germline ends. CDR3 sequence: CASSLEGLYNSPLHF. The CDR3 region has the DNA TGTGCCAGCAGCTTGGAGGGTCTCTATAATTCACCCCTCCACTTT. The full variable domain, completed using reference TRBV5-4 and TRBJ1-6, is ETGVTQSPTHLIKTRGQQVTLRCSSQSGHNTVSWYQQALGQGPQFIFQYYREEENGRGNFPPRFSGLQFPNYSSELNVNALELDDSALYLCASSLEGLYNSPLHFGNGTRLTVT.

The chain carries TRBV30 and TRBJ1-1; D possibly corresponds to TRBD1 (6 bases). This CDR3 is built from 20 residues. Deletions cut 0 bases from V and 1 base from J, with 27 bases between. Germline V gene sequence: CDR1 GTSNPN, CDR2 SVGIG (reference sequence). CDR3 amino acids: CAWSVRWGTGLGRANTEAFF. Here the CDR3 DNA reads TGTGCCTGGAGTGTACGGTGGGGCACAGGGTTGGGGCGAGCGAACACTGAAGCTTTCTTT. Using reference TRBV30 and TRBJ1-1 for the parts outside the CDR3, the full variable domain is SQTIHQWPATLVQPVGSPLSLECTVEGTSNPNLYWYRQAAGRGLQLLFYSVGIGQISSEVPQNLSASRPQDRQFILSSKKLLLSDSGFYLCAWSVRWGTGLGRANTEAFFGQGTRLTVV.

The J gene is TRBJ1-1, the V gene TRBV6-6; perhaps TRBD1 as D (5 bases). Germline V gives CDR1 MNHNY, CDR2 SVGAGI (reference sequence). The V end was cut by 8 bases, the J end by 1 base, with 11 bases between. This CDR3 comprises 13 residues. DNA for the CDR3: TGTGCCAGCGGGGGTCGGGAGAACACTGAAGCTTTCTTT. Translated: CASGGRENTEAFF.

The rearrangement joins TRBV29-1 to TRBJ1-1; perhaps TRBD1 as D (5 bases). The V end was cut by 6 bases, the J end by 7 bases, with 21 bases between. CDR3 length: 14 residues. CDR1 is SQVTM and CDR2 is ANQGSEA in the germline V gene. CDR3 DNA: TGCAGCGTCCAAAACCAATCAGGGCGCGGTGAAGCTTTCTTT. Translating it yields CSVQNQSGRGEAFF.

The chain is built from TRBV10-3 and TRBJ2-4; 11 nucleotides line up with TRBD1. V was clipped by 2 bases and J by 9 bases; unmatched bases: 3. Germline-derived CDR1 and CDR2 are ENHRY and SYGVKD. The CDR3 loop spans 14 amino acids. CDR3 nucleotide sequence: TGTGCCATCAGTGAGGGACAGGGGGCAAGCATTCAGTACTTC. The encoded protein is CAISEGQGASIQYF.

The chain carries TRBV20-1 and TRBJ1-1, with 9 bases aligning to TRBD1. The CDR3 runs to 14 residues. The germline V gene has CDR1 DFQATT and CDR2 SNEGSKA (reference sequence). V lost 6 bases to trimming and J lost 1 base; unmatched junction nucleotides: 6. The CDR3 coding sequence is TGCAGTGCCGGACAGGGGTGGGAGAACACTGAAGCTTTCTTT. Translated, it gives CSAGQGWENTEAFF.

The chain is built from TRBV28 and TRBJ2-3, with TRBD1 identical over 7 bases. Germline V gene sequence: CDR1 MDHEN, CDR2 SYDVKM. The CDR3 has 13 residues. After removal of 10 bases from V and 1 base from J, the junction contained 5 bases not matched to a gene. CDR3 residues: CATQGQGTDTQYF. DNA of the CDR3: TGTGCCACCCAAGGACAGGGCACAGATACGCAGTATTTT. Combining the CDR3 with reference TRBV28 and TRBJ2-3 gives the whole variable domain DVKVTQSSRYLVKRTGEKVFLECVQDMDHENMFWYRQDPGLGLRLIYFSYDVKMKEKGDIPEGYSVSREKKERFSLILESASTNQTSMYLCATQGQGTDTQYFGPGTRLTVL.

V is TRBV5-1 and J is TRBJ2-1, with 10 bases identical to TRBD2. This CDR3 spans 15 amino acids. Germline V CDR1 and CDR2: SGHRS, YFSETQ. The V and J ends lost 3 bases and 9 bases, in that order; junction bases with no gene match: 9. CDR3 coding DNA: TGCGCCAGCAGCTCAGTAGCGGGAGGCGCTGGTGAGCAGTTCTTC. The encoded protein is CASSSVAGGAGEQFF.

This chain links TRBV4-1 with TRBJ2-1; D is ambiguous. The germline V gene encodes CDR1 MGHRA and CDR2 YSYEKL. The CDR3 covers 11 residues. V lost 0 bases to trimming and J lost 9 bases, with 3 bases between them. CDR3 nucleotide sequence: TGCGCCAGCAGCCAAGATAGTGAGCAGTTCTTC. Translated: CASSQDSEQFF.

This clonotype occurred once. The genes are TRBV6-5 and TRBJ1-1; D gene unclear. V was cut by 6 bases and J by 1 base, with 12 bases left in between. The CDR3 extends over 14 amino acids. Germline values: CDR1 MNHEY, CDR2 SVGAGI. The CDR3 bases are TGTGCCAGCAGACGAGGACGGGGGAACACTGAAGCTTTCTTT. This sequence encodes CASRRGRGNTEAFF.

This clonotype was counted a single time. This sequence joins TRBV5-1 and TRBJ2-5, with TRBD2 as a possible D gene (5 bases). Trimming took off 4 bases at V and 1 base at J, with 14 bases between the two ends. The CDR3 is made up of 15 amino acids. The germline gives CDR1 SGHRS, CDR2 YFSETQ. As DNA, the CDR3 is TGCGCCAGCAGCCCGGACTGGAACTTCCAAGAGACCCAGTACTTC. The encoded protein is CASSPDWNFQETQYF.

This clonotype was observed once. The V gene is TRBV29-1, the J gene TRBJ2-5; 10 bases are a match to TRBD1. With 3 bases clipped from V and 5 bases from J, the junction kept 6 bases outside the gene matches. Per germline, CDR1 SQVTM and CDR2 ANQGSEA. The CDR3 extends over 14 amino acids. The CDR3, as DNA: TGCAGCGTTGACTGGGACAGGGGCAGGGAGACCCAGTACTTC. Protein product: CSVDWDRGRETQYF.

This chain joins TRBV20-1 and TRBJ2-2; 11 bases match TRBD2. In germline, CDR1 is DFQATT, CDR2 SNEGSKA (reference sequence). After removal of 2 bases from V and 6 bases from J, the junction contained 5 bases not matched to a gene. This CDR3 contains 15 residues. The CDR3 here is CSARHLTSGAGELFF. The CDR3 DNA follows: TGCAGTGCTAGACACCTGACTAGCGGGGCCGGGGAGCTGTTTTTT.

V gene TRBV5-1 combines with J gene TRBJ2-3; TRBD1 matches at 9 bases. There are 15 residues in the CDR3. V shed 4 bases and J 4 bases; nucleotides not matched to a gene: 7. Germline V lookup: CDR1 SGHRS, CDR2 YFSETQ. CDR3: CASSHGQGTPDTQYF. The CDR3 DNA sequence: TGCGCCAGCAGCCATGGACAGGGGACCCCAGATACGCAGTATTTT.

This sequence joins TRBV7-2 and TRBJ2-5; 14 bases line up with TRBD2. The CDR3 consists of 18 residues. V gave up 1 base and J gave up 5 bases; unmatched junction bases: 9. The V gene's germline CDR1 is SGHTA and CDR2 FQGNSA. This chain's CDR3 is CASSLVRRLAGGHETQYF. CDR3 coding DNA: TGTGCCAGCAGCTTAGTTCGGAGACTAGCGGGGGGGCACGAGACCCAGTACTTC.

The chain links TRBV6-6 to TRBJ1-2; D not certain. Germline V gene lookup returns CDR1 MNHNY and CDR2 SVGAGI (reference sequence). V lost 0 bases, J lost 8 bases, and 16 bases lay in between. This CDR3 is 15 amino acids long. As DNA, the CDR3 is TGTGCCAGCAGTTACTCTGGGGAGGTCGTCCGGGGCTACACCTTC. Amino acid sequence: CASSYSGEVVRGYTF.

V usage is TRBV9 and J usage is TRBJ2-5; 12 bases fit TRBD2. This CDR3 is 18 amino acids long. Germline V gives CDR1 SGDLS, CDR2 YYNGEE. V shed 0 bases, J shed 2 bases, and the junction held 8 bases outside the gene matches. The CDR3 spells CASSVGSLAGGAQETQYF. The DNA of the CDR3 is TGTGCCAGCAGCGTAGGTAGTCTAGCGGGGGGGGCACAAGAGACCCAGTACTTC.

In DNA, the CDR3 is TGTGCCAGCAGTGAATCGGCAGGGGGCGACACTTACGAGCAGTACTTC. It specifies CASSESAGGDTYEQYF. This chain connects TRBV25-1 to TRBJ2-7; 8 positions match TRBD1. CDR1 is MGHDK, CDR2 SYGVNS, per germline. CDR3 size: 16 residues. V gave up 1 base and J gave up 4 bases; unmatched junction bases: 9.

CDR3 coding DNA: TGCGCCAGCACCCTACGGGCGGGGAACACTGAAGCTTTCTTT. Protein sequence: CASTLRAGNTEAFF. The chain carries TRBV5-1 and TRBJ1-1; no clear D. Germline V gives CDR1 SGHRS, CDR2 YFSETQ. This CDR3 is 14 amino acids long. The germline V and J ends were trimmed by 6 bases and 1 base, with 13 bases remaining between them.